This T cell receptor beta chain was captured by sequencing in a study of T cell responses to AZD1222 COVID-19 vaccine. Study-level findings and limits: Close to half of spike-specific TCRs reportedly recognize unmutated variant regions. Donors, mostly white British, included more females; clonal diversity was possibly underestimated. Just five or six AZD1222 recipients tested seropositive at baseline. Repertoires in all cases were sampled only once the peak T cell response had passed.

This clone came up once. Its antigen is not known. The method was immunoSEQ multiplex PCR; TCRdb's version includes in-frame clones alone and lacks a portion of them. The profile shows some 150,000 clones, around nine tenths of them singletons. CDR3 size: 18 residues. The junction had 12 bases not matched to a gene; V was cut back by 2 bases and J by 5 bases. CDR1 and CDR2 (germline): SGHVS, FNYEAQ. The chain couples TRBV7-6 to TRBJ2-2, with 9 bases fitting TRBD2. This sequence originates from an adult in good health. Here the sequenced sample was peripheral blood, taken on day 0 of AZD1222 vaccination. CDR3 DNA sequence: TGTGCCAGCAGCTTAACTTGGGCAGGGACTAGCCGAACCGGGGAGCTGTTTTTT. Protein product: CASSLTWAGTSRTGELFF.